Shown below are 21 T cell receptor beta chains from a single sample sequenced in a study of T cell responses to AZD1222 COVID-19 vaccine. Libraries were prepared by immunoSEQ multiplex PCR; TCRdb keeps only in-frame clonotypes and omits some of them. The table shows 100,000 to 150,000 clones, with roughly 90% occurring only once. The source material was peripheral blood, sampled on day 0 of AZD1222 vaccination. The receptors were gathered from an adult in good health.

J is TRBJ2-2 and V is TRBV10-3; D might be TRBD1 (5 bases). Germline V CDR1 and CDR2: ENHRY, SYGVKD. This CDR3 comprises 18 residues. V lost 1 base, J lost 5 bases, and 20 bases lay in between. The CDR3 DNA sequence: TGTGCCATCAGTGAGTTGTCACGGGCCAGGGAAATAACCGGGGAGCTGTTTTTT. The encoded protein is CAISELSRAREITGELFF.

The chain recombines TRBV27 with TRBJ1-6; D is unresolved. Per the germline V gene, CDR1 is MNHEY and CDR2 is SMNVEV (reference sequence). The CDR3 runs 19 residues. The V end was cut by 3 bases, the J end by 2 bases, with 20 bases between. CDR3 nucleotide sequence: TGTGCCAGCAGTTTTTTAAACCCGACGATGGATACCTATAATTCACCCCTCCACTTT. This sequence encodes CASSFLNPTMDTYNSPLHF.

This CDR3 reads CAWSALGDNTGELFF. CDR3 DNA: TGTGCCTGGAGTGCCCTTGGGGATAACACCGGGGAGCTGTTTTTT. This chain links TRBV30 with TRBJ2-2; D gene uncertain. In germline, CDR1 is GTSNPN, CDR2 SVGIG (reference sequence). The length of the CDR3 is 15 residues. V dropped 1 base and J dropped 2 bases, with 11 bases sitting between them.

The V and J genes are TRBV18 and TRBJ2-3; D is possibly TRBD2 (6 bases). V shed 3 bases and J shed 2 bases, with 6 bases lying between them. The CDR3 runs to 13 residues. Germline CDR1 KGHSH, CDR2 LQKENI. CDR3 region: CASSPDYTDTQYF. CDR3 nucleotides: TGTGCCAGCTCACCGGACTACACAGATACGCAGTATTTT.

Comment on this clone: Other DNA sequences in the sample encode the same CDR3. The chain joins TRBV7-3 to TRBJ2-1, with unresolved D. Deletions cut 1 base from V and 10 bases from J, with 5 bases between. Germline values: CDR1 SGHTA, CDR2 FQGTGA. The CDR3 loop spans 11 amino acids. The DNA of the CDR3 is TGTGCCAGCAGCTTAAGTGACGAGCAGTTCTTC. This encodes CASSLSDEQFF. The full variable domain, its missing parts supplied by reference TRBV7-3 and TRBJ2-1, is GAGVSQTPSNKVTEKGKYVELRCDPISGHTALYWYRQSLGQGPEFLIYFQGTGAADDSGLPNDRFFAVRPEGSVSTLKIQRTERGDSAVYLCASSLSDEQFFGPGTRLTVL.

The rearrangement links TRBV5-5 to TRBJ1-5; TRBD1 might be the D (6 bases). Germline V gene lookup returns CDR1 SGHKS and CDR2 YYEKEE (reference sequence). V lost 0 bases and J 6 bases, leaving 16 bases between the germline ends. The CDR3 runs 16 residues. CDR3 sequence: CASSLDRKLGGQPQHF. CDR3 bases: TGTGCCAGCAGCTTGGACAGAAAATTAGGGGGTCAGCCCCAGCATTTT.

V is TRBV3-1 (or the pseudogene TRBV3-2) and J is TRBJ1-5, with D possibly TRBD1 on 5 matching bases. Germline lookup yields CDR1 LGHDT and CDR2 YNNKEL (reference sequence). This CDR3 comprises 16 residues. Trimming cost V 1 base and J 2 bases, with 12 bases left between them. CDR3 loop: CASSQGWKGGNQPQHF. CDR3 DNA sequence: TGTGCCAGCAGCCAAGGATGGAAAGGGGGCAATCAGCCCCAGCATTTT.

This clone occurred a few times. CDR3 sequence (DNA): TGTGCCAGTAGTATAAGGGAGGCAAGCTATGGCTACACCTTC. Its translation is CASSIREASYGYTF. The chain employs TRBV19 and TRBJ1-2; D unresolved. Per germline, CDR1 LNHDA and CDR2 SQIVND (reference sequence). The CDR3 is made up of 14 amino acids. Between the trimmed V and J ends, which lost 2 bases and 4 bases, there was a span of 11 bases. The full variable domain, in which reference TRBV19 and TRBJ1-2 provide the parts outside the CDR3, is DGGITQSPKYLFRKEGQNVTLSCEQNLNHDAMYWYRQDPGQGLRLIYYSQIVNDFQKGDIAEGYSVSREKKESFPLTVTSAQKNPTAFYLCASSIREASYGYTFGSGTRLTVV.

V gene TRBV6-6 combines with J gene TRBJ1-1; no reliable D call. Germline CDR1 is MNHNY and CDR2 is SVGAGI (reference sequence). CDR3 length: 12 amino acids. Trimming removed 2 bases at V and 5 bases at J, with 6 bases between. Here the CDR3 reads CASSYDLTEAFF. The CDR3 coding sequence is TGTGCCAGCAGTTACGACTTGACTGAAGCTTTCTTT.

This clone turned up a few times. This chain joins TRBV14 and TRBJ2-7, with D possibly TRBD1 on 5 matching bases. Per germline, CDR1 SGHDN and CDR2 FVKESK. The CDR3 totals 13 residues. Trimming cost V 0 bases and J 9 bases, with 12 bases left between them. The CDR3 nucleotides read TGTGCCAGCAGCCAAGAGGCCAGAAGGGGGCAGTACTTC. This codes for CASSQEARRGQYF. The full variable domain, with the rest looked up from reference TRBV14 and TRBJ2-7, is EAGVTQFPSHSVIEKGQTVTLRCDPISGHDNLYWYRRVMGKEIKFLLHFVKESKQDESGMPNNRFLAERTGGTYSTLKVQPAELEDSGVYFCASSQEARRGQYFGPGTRLTVT.

The chain joins TRBV28 to TRBJ2-7; D uncertain. Germline V gene data show CDR1 as MDHEN and CDR2 as SYDVKM. The CDR3 contains 15 residues. V was pared by 6 bases and J by 0 bases, with 15 bases between. This chain's CDR3 is CASSSRHSSSYEQYF. The CDR3 bases are TGTGCCAGCAGCTCTCGCCACAGCAGCTCCTACGAGCAGTACTTC.

The rearrangement links TRBV28 to TRBJ1-2, with unresolved D. Per the germline V gene, CDR1 is MDHEN and CDR2 is SYDVKM. The CDR3 spans 13 residues. V lost 2 bases and J 1 base, leaving 5 bases between the germline ends. For the CDR3, the DNA is TGTGCCAGCAGTTTAGCGATTAACTATGGCTACACCTTC. Residues: CASSLAINYGYTF.

V and J are TRBV19 and TRBJ2-3; 9 nucleotides line up with TRBD1. V was pared by 5 bases and J by 6 bases, with 9 bases of the junction left unmatched. Germline-derived CDR1 and CDR2 are LNHDA and SQIVND (reference sequence). The CDR3 length is 15 residues. This CDR3 reads CASSPRDRVSDTQYF. As DNA, the CDR3 is TGTGCCAGTAGTCCCCGGGACAGGGTCAGTGATACGCAGTATTTT.

The chain has TRBV28 and TRBJ2-2, with D possibly TRBD1 on 6 matching bases. CDR1 and CDR2 from the germline V gene are MDHEN and SYDVKM. CDR3 length: 15 amino acids. V shed 2 bases and J shed 4 bases, with 11 bases lying between them. Here the CDR3 reads CASSLAGAGTGELFF. The DNA for the CDR3 is TGTGCCAGCAGTTTAGCAGGGGCCGGCACCGGGGAGCTGTTTTTT.

This chain links TRBV2 with TRBJ1-6; 9 nucleotides match TRBD1. Looked up from germline, CDR1 is SNHLY and CDR2 is FYNNEI. J lost 9 bases, V lost 2 bases, and 8 bases had no gene match. This CDR3 has 16 residues. CDR3 sequence: CASSERSGQGGSPLHF. The DNA for the CDR3 is TGTGCCAGCAGTGAAAGATCGGGACAGGGTGGTTCACCCCTCCACTTT.

This clone was seen a single time. This sequence joins TRBV7-9 and TRBJ2-4; no reliable D call. Germline-derived CDR1 and CDR2 are SEHNR and FQNEAQ (reference sequence). V lost 1 base and J 4 bases, leaving 5 bases between the germline ends. The CDR3 extends over 13 amino acids. CDR3 coding DNA: TGTGCCAGCAGCTTAGGTGGGAAAAACATTCAGTACTTC. Translating gives CASSLGGKNIQYF.

The V and J genes are TRBV27 and TRBJ1-1; 10 nucleotides line up with TRBD1. Germline V gene lookup returns CDR1 MNHEY and CDR2 SMNVEV (reference sequence). The CDR3 is made up of 17 amino acids. J gave up 5 bases and V 3 bases, and 12 bases lay outside the gene matches. The CDR3 sequence is CASSFWDRGFIPTEAFF. CDR3 DNA sequence: TGTGCCAGCAGTTTCTGGGACAGGGGTTTTATACCTACTGAAGCTTTCTTT.

The gene calls are TRBV6-2 or TRBV6-3 and TRBJ1-1, with D hard to call. CDR3 length: 17 residues. Trimming stripped 6 bases from V and 0 bases from J, with 20 bases between. The germline V gene has CDR1 MNHEY and CDR2 SVGEGT. The CDR3 loop reads CASSHSGQRKLNTEAFF. The CDR3 DNA sequence: TGTGCCAGCAGCCACTCGGGTCAGCGGAAACTGAACACTGAAGCTTTCTTT.

The V and J genes are TRBV19 and TRBJ2-1; possible D gene TRBD2, 6 bases. CDR3 length equals 14 residues. Trimming removed 3 bases at V and 12 bases at J, with 18 bases between. Germline CDR1 and CDR2: LNHDA and SQIVND (reference sequence). Here the CDR3 DNA reads TGTGCCAGTAGTATTTATGGAACCGGGACTTGGCAGTTCTTC. Encoded protein: CASSIYGTGTWQFF.

The CDR3 loop is CASRGGQGTRFEGNQPQHF. The CDR3 coding sequence is TGTGCCAGCAGGGGCGGACAGGGAACCCGGTTTGAAGGCAATCAGCCCCAGCATTTT. This chain joins TRBV21-1 and TRBJ1-5; whether TRBD1, the table's D call, matches the DNA was not checked. TRBV21-1 is a listed pseudogene. The CDR3 is 19 amino acids.

The genes are TRBV2 and TRBJ1-2; D gene uncertain. V dropped 4 bases and J dropped 3 bases, with 18 bases sitting between them. Germline CDR1 and CDR2: SNHLY and FYNNEI. The CDR3 has 16 residues. The CDR3 loop is CASSGTGGGYYYGYTF. The CDR3 DNA sequence: TGTGCCAGCAGTGGGACGGGAGGCGGCTATTACTATGGCTACACCTTC.